This T cell receptor beta chain comes out of a study of cytomegalovirus exposure and HLA in healthy donors. Study results and caveats: Most likely, a cluster of highly shared sequence variants arose as a sequencing artifact. High specificity and sensitivity for cytomegalovirus status were reported for the classifier.

This clone has a handful of counts. Its antigen is as yet unknown. Other DNA sequences in the same sample also yield this CDR3. The PCR employed 60 Vbeta primers together with 13 Jbeta primers. TCRdb keeps only in-frame clones here, not all; method: immunoSEQ multiplex PCR. The sample carries about 210,000 clones, roughly 82% recorded once. This receptor was taken from a man aged 40-55 years in good health and CMV-seropositive. What was sequenced was PBMCs.

The CDR3 region is CASSLTANQPQHF. The CDR3 nucleotides are TGTGCCAGCAGCTTGACAGCTAATCAGCCCCAGCATTTT. The chain is built from TRBV27 and TRBJ1-5; D is perhaps TRBD1 (5 bases). The germline V and J ends were trimmed by 6 bases and 4 bases, with 10 bases remaining between them. This CDR3 has 13 amino acids. Germline V CDR1 and CDR2: MNHEY, SMNVEV (reference sequence).